The rows below give T cell receptor beta chains drawn from one sample of a study of T cell changes during pregnancy in multiple sclerosis. The assay was immunoSEQ multiplex PCR, and TCRdb's table has in-frame clones only and misses some. The data show 30,000 to 40,000 clones, with around 93% seen just once and 0.35% to 0.55% held by the top ten. The sample here was CD4+ T cells from peripheral blood mononuclear cells, taken in the third trimester of pregnancy. The receptor set was obtained from a female donor in good health, enrolled as a control in a pregnancy study. CDR3s leave out the opening cysteine and the closing phenylalanine or tryptophan. The listing skips clone size in some rows; elsewhere it reads once, few, many or a size class.

v_gene	abundance	CDR3aa
TRBV4-2	.	ASSPGPGVNSPLH
TRBV28	.	ASSWMSEQY
TRBV5-1	.	ASSLDGQYSNQPQH
TRBV30	.	AWSVGTTRYQETQY
TRBV6-1	.	ASSETEWEGRTWPQH
TRBV18	.	ASSVDVSDTQY
TRBV19	.	ASSRDRGGNQPQH
TRBV19	.	ASRNPSRGDLNTEAF
TRBV2	once	ASSPTGFNQPQH
TRBV2	.	ASSETLTANYGYT
TRBV19	few	ASSLGQASGYGYT
TRBV6-6	once	ASRPETGISNQPQH
TRBV27	.	ASSLIRGGEKLF
TRBV6-4	.	ASKMTGNGYTEAF
TRBV11-2	.	ASSFQGLWTEAF
TRBV13	.	ASSSPSGLAVQETQY
TRBV9	.	ASGGGTYYEQY
TRBV2	.	ASLKEGEYTEAF
TRBV18	.	ASSPPSKALVTQY
TRBV11-2	.	ASSLALTDTQY
TRBV18	once	ASSQTGGTYEQY
TRBV29-1	.	SAKLAGVYEQY
TRBV5-1	.	ASSLELAGVYSYSYEQY
TRBV7-3	once	ASSLAGTQETQY
TRBV20-1	once	SASGSETQY
TRBV27	.	ASSPLLAGYTQY
TRBV5-6	.	ASSFSRGAGYT
TRBV19	.	ASSIEGDQPQH
TRBV30	.	AWSSGGTDTQY
TRBV11-1	.	ASSGGQGHYNEQF
TRBV2	.	ASRQGRMNTEAF
TRBV5-4	.	ASSPIGDTHRWI
TRBV5-1	.	ASSWDRNYGYT
TRBV11-2	.	ASVLQGGHTEAF
TRBV5-4	.	ASSLKAGGSTDTQY